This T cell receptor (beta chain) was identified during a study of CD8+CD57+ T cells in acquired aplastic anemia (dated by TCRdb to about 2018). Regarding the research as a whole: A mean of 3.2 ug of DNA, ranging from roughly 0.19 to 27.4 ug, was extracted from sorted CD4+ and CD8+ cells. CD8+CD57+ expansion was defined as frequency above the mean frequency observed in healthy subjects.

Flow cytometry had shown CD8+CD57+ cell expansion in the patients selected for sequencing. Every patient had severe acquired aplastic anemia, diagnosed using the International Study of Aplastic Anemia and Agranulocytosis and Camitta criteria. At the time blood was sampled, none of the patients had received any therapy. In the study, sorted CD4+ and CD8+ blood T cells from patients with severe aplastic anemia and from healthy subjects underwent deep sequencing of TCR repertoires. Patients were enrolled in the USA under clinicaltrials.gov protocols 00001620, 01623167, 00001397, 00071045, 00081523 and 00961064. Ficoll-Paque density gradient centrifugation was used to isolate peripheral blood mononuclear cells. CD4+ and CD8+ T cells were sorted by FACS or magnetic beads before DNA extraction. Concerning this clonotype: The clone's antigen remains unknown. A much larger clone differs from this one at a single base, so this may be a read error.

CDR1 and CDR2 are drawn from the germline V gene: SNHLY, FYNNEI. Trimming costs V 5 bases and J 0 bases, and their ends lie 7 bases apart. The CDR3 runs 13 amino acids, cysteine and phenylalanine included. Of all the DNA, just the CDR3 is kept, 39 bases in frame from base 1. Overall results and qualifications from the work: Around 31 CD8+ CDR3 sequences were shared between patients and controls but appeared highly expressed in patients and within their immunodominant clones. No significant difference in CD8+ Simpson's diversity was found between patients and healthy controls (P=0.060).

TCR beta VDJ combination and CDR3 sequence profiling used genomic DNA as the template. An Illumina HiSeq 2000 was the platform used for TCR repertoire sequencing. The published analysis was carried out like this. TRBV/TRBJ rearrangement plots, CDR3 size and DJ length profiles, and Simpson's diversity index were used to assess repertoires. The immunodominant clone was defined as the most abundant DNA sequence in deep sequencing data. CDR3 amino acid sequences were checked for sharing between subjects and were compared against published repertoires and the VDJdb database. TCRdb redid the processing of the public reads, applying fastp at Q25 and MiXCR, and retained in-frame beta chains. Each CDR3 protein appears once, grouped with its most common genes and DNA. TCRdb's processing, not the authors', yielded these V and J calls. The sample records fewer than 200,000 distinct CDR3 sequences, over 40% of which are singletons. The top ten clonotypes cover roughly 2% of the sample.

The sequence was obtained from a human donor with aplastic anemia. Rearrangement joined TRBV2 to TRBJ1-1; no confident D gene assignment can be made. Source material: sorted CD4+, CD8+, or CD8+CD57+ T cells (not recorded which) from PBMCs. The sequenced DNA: TGTGCCAGCAGTTTCCAGTTGAACACTGAAGCTTTCTTT. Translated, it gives CASSFQLNTEAFF.